These 22 T cell receptor beta chains originate from one sample sequenced in a study of blood T cell repertoires in COVID-19. TCRdb's table, derived via immunoSEQ multiplex PCR, lists solely in-frame clones and lacks some. The table shows 100,000 to 150,000 clones, with less than 90% occurring only once. Source material: PBMCs or T cells enriched from blood (not recorded which). The receptors derive from a woman aged 50 to 60 who had recovered from COVID-19.

V gene TRBV9 combines with J gene TRBJ1-1; 10 nucleotides line up with TRBD1. This CDR3 comprises 19 residues. Germline lookup yields CDR1 SGDLS and CDR2 YYNGEE. With 0 bases clipped from V and 1 base from J, the junction kept 12 bases outside the gene matches. CDR3 sequence (DNA): TGTGCCAGCAGCGTAGACCCAGCCGGGACAGGGGTCCGGAACACTGAAGCTTTCTTT. Translating gives CASSVDPAGTGVRNTEAFF.

V is TRBV4-3 and J is TRBJ2-7; possible D gene TRBD2, 5 bases. Deletions cut 0 bases from V and 0 bases from J, with 9 bases between. Germline assignment: CDR1 LGHNA and CDR2 YSLEER. CDR3 length: 15 amino acids. The CDR3 coding sequence is TGCGCCAGCAGCCAAGATGAGGGAAACTCCTACGAGCAGTACTTC. Amino acids: CASSQDEGNSYEQYF.

The chain employs TRBV5-8 and TRBJ1-2; tentative D call: TRBD1 (6 bases). The V end was cut by 4 bases, the J end by 8 bases, with 18 bases between. CDR1 and CDR2 (germline): SGHTS, YDEGEE. The length of the CDR3 is 14 residues. Here the CDR3 reads CASSPRSGAEGYTF. The CDR3, as DNA: TGTGCCAGCAGCCCGAGGTCAGGGGCTGAAGGCTACACCTTC.

The rearrangement joins TRBV3-1 (or the pseudogene TRBV3-2) to TRBJ1-5; 8 bases align to TRBD1. Trimming took 5 bases from V and 7 from J; bases not matched to a gene: 10. Germline values: CDR1 LGHDT, CDR2 YNNKEL (reference sequence). CDR3 length equals 15 residues. CDR3 region: CASSYGQGFGQPQHF. CDR3 DNA sequence: TGTGCCAGCAGCTACGGACAGGGATTTGGGCAGCCCCAGCATTTT.

The V call is TRBV4-3, the J call TRBJ1-6; D is undetermined. This CDR3 is 15 amino acids long. Germline V lookup: CDR1 LGHNA, CDR2 YSLEER. Trimming left V 0 bases short and J 8 bases short, with 11 bases between. CDR3: CASSQDRDGDSPLHF. CDR3 bases: TGCGCCAGCAGCCAAGACCGGGATGGGGATTCACCCCTCCACTTT.

The chain recombines TRBV5-4 with TRBJ1-1; no firm D call. In germline, CDR1 is SGHNT, CDR2 YYREEE (reference sequence). V was cut by 4 bases and J by 6 bases, with 16 bases left in between. This CDR3 comprises 14 residues. The CDR3: CASSPRSLEAEAFF. CDR3 sequence (DNA): TGTGCCAGCAGCCCCCGGTCCCTGGAGGCTGAAGCTTTCTTT.

This clone came up a few times. The chain's CDR3 is CASSPTGYEQYF. CDR3 DNA sequence: TGTGCCAGCAGCCCGACGGGCTACGAGCAGTACTTC. V usage is TRBV9 and J usage is TRBJ2-7; the D is unclear. Germline-derived CDR1 and CDR2 are SGDLS and YYNGEE. The V and J ends lost 4 bases and 3 bases respectively, with 8 bases between them. The CDR3 consists of 12 residues.

The CDR3, as DNA: TGTGCCAGCAGGGGAGGCGAAAAACTGTTTTTT. Its translation is CASRGGEKLFF. The gene calls are TRBV27 and TRBJ1-4, with D unclear. In germline, CDR1 is MNHEY, CDR2 SMNVEV (reference sequence). The CDR3 has 11 residues. Trimming cost V 6 bases and J 8 bases, with 7 bases left between them.

The gene calls are TRBV6-5 and TRBJ1-1; unclear D gene. CDR1 is MNHEY and CDR2 is SVGAGI in the germline V gene. V lost 0 bases, J lost 3 bases, and 5 bases lay in between. The CDR3 has 13 amino acids. CDR3 residues: CASSYSAYTEAFF. The CDR3 DNA reads TGTGCCAGCAGTTACTCGGCCTACACTGAAGCTTTCTTT.

V usage is TRBV5-6 and J usage is TRBJ2-5; D gene uncertain. The CDR3 has 13 amino acids. The ends were cut back, 3 bases at V and 7 bases at J, with 13 bases in the middle. Germline V CDR1 and CDR2: SGHDT, YYEEEE. In nucleotides, the CDR3 is TGTGCCAGCAGCTCCGACACCGCTCGGACCCAGTACTTC. It yields the protein CASSSDTARTQYF.

The genes are TRBV4-3 and TRBJ2-1; 12 bases align to TRBD2. The CDR3 contains 18 residues. Germline V gives CDR1 LGHNA, CDR2 YSLEER. J gave up 7 bases and V 0 bases, and 10 bases lay outside the gene matches. DNA of the CDR3: TGCGCCAGCAGCCAAGAAAGATTCCTGCTAGCGGGGGGGAATGAGCAGTTCTTC. This translates into CASSQERFLLAGGNEQFF.

The rearrangement joins TRBV9 to TRBJ2-3, with TRBD1 identical over 7 bases. Germline-derived CDR1 and CDR2 are SGDLS and YYNGEE. V gave up 4 bases and J gave up 0 bases; unmatched junction bases: 14. The CDR3 covers 18 residues. This CDR3 reads CASSPGGWDSISTDTQYF. As DNA, the CDR3 is TGTGCCAGCAGCCCAGGGGGATGGGACAGCATTAGCACAGATACGCAGTATTTT. Combining the CDR3 with reference TRBV9 and TRBJ2-3 gives the whole variable domain DSGVTQTPKHLITATGQRVTLRCSPRSGDLSVYWYQQSLDQGLQFLIQYYNGEERAKGNILERFSAQQFPDLHSELNLSSLELGDSALYFCASSPGGWDSISTDTQYFGPGTRLTVL.

The rearrangement uses TRBV6-5 and TRBJ1-4; TRBD1 matches at 10 bases. Germline CDR1 and CDR2: MNHEY and SVGAGI. The CDR3 is 15 residues long. V shed 6 bases, J shed 8 bases, and the junction held 9 bases outside the gene matches. The CDR3 sequence is CASSYVTGGDEKLFF. Written as DNA, the CDR3 is TGTGCCAGCAGCTACGTGACAGGGGGCGACGAAAAACTGTTTTTT.

This clone has just one count. J is TRBJ2-5 and V is TRBV3-1 (or the pseudogene TRBV3-2), with D maybe TRBD2 (6 bases). This CDR3 has 15 residues. Germline CDR1 and CDR2: LGHDT and YNNKEL (reference sequence). The V end lost 4 bases, the J end lost 1 base, and 13 bases lay between the germline ends. DNA of the CDR3: TGTGCCAGCAGCCTCCCATGGGGGGTCCAAGAGACCCAGTACTTC. As protein: CASSLPWGVQETQYF.

The rearrangement uses TRBV19 and TRBJ2-7, with 8 positions matching TRBD2. The CDR3 loop spans 14 amino acids. Germline trimming cut 6 bases from V and 1 base from J; bases unmatched to any gene: 5. The germline CDR1 and CDR2 sequences are LNHDA and SQIVND (reference sequence). CDR3: CASSPGGESYEQYF. The CDR3 DNA follows: TGTGCCAGTAGCCCCGGGGGGGAGTCCTACGAGCAGTACTTC.

The V call is TRBV7-8, the J call TRBJ1-2, with 7 bases fitting TRBD1. The V gene end was trimmed by 5 bases and the J gene end by 6 bases; junction bases not matched to a gene: 15. Germline V gene lookup returns CDR1 SGHVS and CDR2 FQNEAQ. The CDR3 has 16 residues. The CDR3 sequence: CASSNPYRDSKDGYTF. DNA of the CDR3: TGTGCCAGCAGCAACCCTTACCGGGACAGCAAAGATGGCTACACCTTC.

The genes are TRBV2 and TRBJ1-3; D is unclear. This CDR3 region has 13 residues. Germline lookup yields CDR1 SNHLY and CDR2 FYNNEI. Trimming took 6 bases from V and 0 from J, leaving 6 bases between them. CDR3 DNA sequence: TGTGCCAGCAGCGGGTACTCTGGAAACACCATATATTTT. Its protein product is CASSGYSGNTIYF.

The genes are TRBV2 and TRBJ1-1; no clear D gene. The CDR3 sequence is 14 residues long. Germline values: CDR1 SNHLY, CDR2 FYNNEI. With 4 bases removed from V and 0 bases from J, the gap between germline ends came to 9 bases. The CDR3 bases are TGTGCCAGCAGTGTCGGCAGGATGAACACTGAAGCTTTCTTT. Its protein is CASSVGRMNTEAFF.

V is TRBV9 and J is TRBJ1-1; the D gene is possibly TRBD1 (5 bases). Per the germline V gene, CDR1 is SGDLS and CDR2 is YYNGEE. Trimming removed 4 bases at V and 6 bases at J, with 13 bases between. The CDR3 totals 13 residues. CDR3: CASSPQGRPEAFF. CDR3 coding DNA: TGTGCCAGCAGCCCGCAGGGTCGCCCTGAAGCTTTCTTT.

This clone was counted between two and nine times. This rearrangement joins TRBV27 to TRBJ2-7; possibly TRBD2 for D (5 bases). CDR1 MNHEY and CDR2 SMNVEV come from the germline V gene (reference sequence). The CDR3 is made up of 11 amino acids. Trimming removed 2 bases from V and 6 bases from J, with 5 bases in between. The CDR3 region is CASSLGSEQYF. The CDR3 DNA sequence: TGTGCCAGCAGTTTAGGGAGCGAGCAGTACTTC.

The chain has TRBV7-8 and TRBJ1-1, with 7 bases that match TRBD1. V was clipped by 5 bases and J by 5 bases; unmatched bases: 8. CDR3 length: 14 residues. Germline V gene data show CDR1 as SGHVS and CDR2 as FQNEAQ. CDR3 sequence: CASSQQGMGTEAFF. The CDR3 DNA is TGTGCCAGCAGCCAACAGGGGATGGGGACTGAAGCTTTCTTT.

This chain connects TRBV6-6 to TRBJ2-7; TRBD1 matches 10 bases. The CDR3 has 15 amino acids. V gave up 5 bases and J gave up 6 bases; unmatched junction bases: 10. In germline, CDR1 is MNHNY, CDR2 SVGAGI (reference sequence). Here the CDR3 DNA reads TGTGCCAGCAGTCTAAACCGGGACAGGGGCTTCGAGCAGTACTTC. Its translation is CASSLNRDRGFEQYF.